The 30 T cell receptor beta chains in this list originate from one sample, sequenced in a study of tumor-infiltrating lymphocytes in primary liver carcinoma. The approximately 17-32 mg bulk tissue piece was not sorted before simultaneous RNA and DNA extraction. Total RNA (approximately 0.5 ug) served as template for TCR beta cDNA synthesis primed by a constant-region primer. Three-round nested multiplex PCR performed with slightly modified ARM-PCR produced the TCR beta libraries. For around 10 cycles apiece, the opening two PCR rounds ran with TRBV1-TRBV30 forward primers and a C-beta reverse primer. TCRdb used MiXCR to reprocess the multiplex PCR reads, holding one entry per CDR3 protein. In the table there are 95,000 to 150,000 distinct CDR3 sequences, around 60% of which are singletons. Sequencing was performed on liver tumor tissue from sampling region 3. As to subset: tumor region T3, left-lateral pole. These receptors were obtained from a woman in her sixties or seventies with primary liver carcinoma and hepatitis B virus infection.

This clonotype was seen many times. The V call is TRBV28, the J call TRBJ1-4, with TRBD1 identical over 8 bases. Germline lookup yields CDR1 MDHEN and CDR2 SYDVKM. Trimming took 6 bases from V and 7 from J; bases not matched to a gene: 4. The CDR3 is 13 amino acids. In nucleotides, the CDR3 is TGTGCCAGCAGCCCAGGGGGCCTTGAAAAACTGTTTTTT. The encoded protein is CASSPGGLEKLFF.

This clonotype was seen at least ten times. V and J are TRBV4-1 and TRBJ2-1, with a weak D call TRBD2 (6 bases). The CDR3 contains 18 residues. V lost 1 base, J lost 0 bases, and 16 bases lay in between. CDR1 is MGHRA and CDR2 is YSYEKL in the germline V gene. CDR3 in DNA: TGCGCCAGCAGCCAAGTGTGGGGAGGCGTATTCTCCTACAATGAGCAGTTCTTC. Translation: CASSQVWGGVFSYNEQFF.

At least ten counts were recorded for this clonotype. The V gene is TRBV13, the J gene TRBJ1-1; D is unclear. This CDR3 region has 16 residues. With 1 base removed from V and 4 bases from J, the gap between germline ends came to 16 bases. Germline lookup yields CDR1 PRHDT and CDR2 FYEKMQ (reference sequence). The CDR3 here is CASSLDLRGTGTEAFF. The DNA of the CDR3 is TGTGCCAGCAGCTTAGATCTACGGGGAACGGGCACTGAAGCTTTCTTT.

This rearrangement joins TRBV7-2 to TRBJ2-1, with 14 nucleotides matching TRBD2. V shed 4 bases, J shed 4 bases, and the junction held 9 bases outside the gene matches. Germline CDR1 reads SGHTA; CDR2 reads FQGNSA. The CDR3 is 18 amino acids. The CDR3: CASSWTGLAGGPYNEQFF. The CDR3 DNA reads as TGTGCCAGCAGCTGGACTGGACTAGCGGGAGGACCTTACAATGAGCAGTTCTTC.

In the case of this clonotype: One junction end disagrees with the germline gene, perhaps due to a read error. The chain joins TRBV12-3 or TRBV12-4 to TRBJ1-2, with D possibly being TRBD1 (5 bases). The CDR3 contains 14 residues. In DNA, the CDR3 is TGTGCCAACAGTTACGGGCTGACGTTCCAGGGTTACACATTC. Translated, it gives CANSYGLTFQGYTF.

This chain connects TRBV5-4 to TRBJ2-1; D tentatively fits TRBD1 or TRBD2 (7 bases each). The CDR3 totals 15 residues. Germline CDR1 and CDR2: SGHNT and YYREEE (reference sequence). V was shortened by 4 bases and J by 9 bases, with 20 bases between the two germline ends. This CDR3 reads CASSPQGGTGGEQFF. The CDR3 DNA is TGTGCCAGCAGCCCCCAGGGGGGGACGGGCGGTGAGCAGTTCTTC. Filled out from reference TRBV5-4 and TRBJ2-1, the complete variable domain reads ETGVTQSPTHLIKTRGQQVTLRCSSQSGHNTVSWYQQALGQGPQFIFQYYREEENGRGNFPPRFSGLQFPNYSSELNVNALELDDSALYLCASSPQGGTGGEQFFGPGTRLTVL.

With regard to this clonotype: The junction and the germline gene differ at one end; a read error may be behind it. V is TRBV29-1 and J is TRBJ2-3, with TRBD2 matching 8 bases. Germline lookup yields CDR1 SQVTM and CDR2 ANQGSEA. This CDR3 is 15 amino acids long. This CDR3 reads CSVHRLAGGTDTQCF. In DNA form, the CDR3 reads TGCAGCGTTCATCGACTTGCGGGGGGCACAGATACGCAGTGTTTT.

Notes on this clonotype: A read error may be the cause here, since a much bigger clone is one base away. The chain uses TRBV12-3 or TRBV12-4 and TRBJ1-3; the D gene is possibly TRBD1 (6 bases). Trimming cost V 2 bases and J 4 bases, with 12 bases left between them. The CDR3 loop spans 15 amino acids. The CDR3 DNA reads as TGTGCCAGCAGTTTAATGGGGGGCAGGGGAAACACCATATATTTT. Translating it yields CASSLMGGRGNTIYF.

With respect to this clonotype: One end of the junction is discordant with germline, which a read error may explain. This chain joins TRBV29-1 and TRBJ2-7; 7 bases agree with TRBD2. The CDR3 is 14 residues long. The germline V gene has CDR1 SQVTM and CDR2 ANQGSEA. The CDR3 nucleotides read TGCAGCGTTGAATTGTCCAGCGGGGCCTACGTGCAGTACTTC. Amino acids: CSVELSSGAYVQYF.

This clonotype has only a few counts. A much larger clone sits a single nucleotide away, making a read error possible. Likely a read error: the CDR3 ends without its conserved phenylalanine or tryptophan. This chain joins TRBV6-6 and TRBJ2-1; D may be TRBD2 (6 bases). The CDR3 spans 18 residues. Per germline, CDR1 MNHNY and CDR2 SVGAGI (reference sequence). V lost 0 bases and J lost 4, with 19 bases in between. The DNA of the CDR3 is TGTGCCAGCAGTTACTCGCGTCCAGGCGGGGCTAGATACAATGAGCAGTTCCTC. Translating gives CASSYSRPGGARYNEQFL.

This clonotype appeared many times. The chain combines TRBV6-5 with TRBJ1-2; D not resolved. V lost 6 bases and J 4 bases, leaving 21 bases between the germline ends. The CDR3 contains 16 residues. Germline V gives CDR1 MNHEY, CDR2 SVGAGI. Written as DNA, the CDR3 is TGTGCCAGCAGCGTGATCCGGACGGGCGGATCCTATGGCTACACCTTC. Its protein product is CASSVIRTGGSYGYTF.

In regard to this clonotype: Relative to the germline gene, one junction end is altered; a read error may explain this. The chain carries TRBV5-1 and TRBJ2-2, with a tentative D call TRBD1 (6 bases). Germline V gene data show CDR1 as SGHRS and CDR2 as YFSETQ. The CDR3 extends over 19 amino acids. This CDR3 reads CTSSLARGGATLVPGELFF. The CDR3 DNA reads TGCACCAGCAGCTTGGCCAGGGGCGGAGCGACCCTTGTTCCCGGGGAGCTGTTTTTT.

Points on this clonotype: A much larger clonotype is one base distant, so this may be a read error. The gene calls are TRBV28 and TRBJ2-7, with unresolved D. Trimming stripped 5 bases from V and 1 base from J, with 6 bases between. The germline CDR1 and CDR2 sequences are MDHEN and SYDVKM. This CDR3 region has 12 residues. Written as DNA, the CDR3 is TGTGCCAGCAGTGCACAGTCCTACGAGCAGTACTTC. It codes for CASSAQSYEQYF.

Notes on this clonotype: This may be a read error: a much more frequent sequence differs by one nucleotide. The chain carries TRBV7-8 and TRBJ2-5, with a possible D match to TRBD1 (7 bases). This CDR3 has 14 amino acids. Trimming cost V 5 bases and J 8 bases, with 18 bases left between them. CDR1 SGHVS and CDR2 FQNEAQ come from the germline V gene. As DNA, the CDR3 is TGTGCCAGCAGCGCGGGACAGAGGGTGGGAACCCAGTACTTC. Its translation: CASSAGQRVGTQYF.

To note about this clonotype: The CDR3 does not close with the conserved phenylalanine or tryptophan, likely indicating a read error. The CDR3 sequence: CAGSLDIAGVEQYI. The CDR3 nucleotides read TGTGCCGGCAGCTTAGACATAGCGGGAGTCGAGCAGTACATC. This sequence joins TRBV11-1 and TRBJ2-7, with 9 bases aligning to TRBD2. Germline loops: CDR1 SGHAT, CDR2 FQDESV (reference sequence). The CDR3 is 14 residues long.

Worth noting for this clonotype: One end of the junction fails to match germline, which may point to a read error. The chain has TRBV11-1 and TRBJ2-6, with D perhaps being TRBD1 or TRBD2 (5 bases each). Germline CDR1 reads SGHAT; CDR2 reads FQDESV (reference sequence). The CDR3 has 16 residues. The CDR3 loop reads CASSFVGSAGTNVLTF. CDR3 coding DNA: TGTGCCAGCAGCTTCGTTGGGTCGGCTGGGACCAATGTCCTGACTTTC.

The J gene is TRBJ2-7, the V gene TRBV5-6; 7 bases line up with TRBD1. CDR1 is SGHDT, CDR2 YYEEEE, per germline. The CDR3 contains 16 residues. Trimming took 0 bases from V and 3 from J; bases not matched to a gene: 9. DNA of the CDR3: TGTGCCAGCAGCTTGGTTTTCTGGGACAGCATCTACGAGCAGTACTTC. Translated: CASSLVFWDSIYEQYF.

The count of this clonotype is one. One junction end disagrees with the germline gene, perhaps due to a read error. The V gene is TRBV28, the J gene TRBJ2-1; a weak D match, TRBD1 (6 bases). The CDR3 contains 17 residues. The germline V gene has CDR1 MDHEN and CDR2 SYDVKM. This chain's CDR3 is CACSLFWGPKGNNEQFF. The CDR3 nucleotides read TGTGCCTGCAGTTTATTCTGGGGGCCAAAGGGTAACAATGAGCAGTTCTTC.

As for this clonotype: At one end the junction does not follow the germline gene, possibly because of a read error. V and J are TRBV11-2 and TRBJ1-1, with D unresolved. This CDR3 is 13 amino acids long. In germline, CDR1 is SGHAT, CDR2 FQNNGV. The chain's CDR3 is CANSLELATEAFF. CDR3 nucleotide sequence: TGTGCCAACAGCTTAGAGTTAGCGACTGAAGCTTTCTTT.

Concerning this clonotype: At one end, the junction sequence differs from germline, possibly due to a read error. DNA of the CDR3: TGTGCCAGCAGCCAAGAGGACACAGATACGCGGTATTTT. Amino acid sequence: CASSQEDTDTRYF. J is TRBJ2-3 and V is TRBV4-2; perhaps TRBD1 as D (5 bases). Germline-derived CDR1 and CDR2 are LGHNA and YNFKEQ. The CDR3 length is 13 residues.

The chain is built from TRBV29-1 and TRBJ2-1; 9 bases align to TRBD2. CDR1 is SQVTM, CDR2 ANQGSEA, per germline. The V gene end was trimmed by 6 bases and the J gene end by 12 bases; junction bases not matched to a gene: 24. This CDR3 comprises 17 residues. CDR3 nucleotides: TGCAGCGTCCACCCGGCTAGCGGGATGTCCCCGAAGAGTGCGCAGTTCTTC. Residues: CSVHPASGMSPKSAQFF.

About this clonotype: This likely comes from a read error, as the CDR3 has no conserved phenylalanine or tryptophan at its end. This chain connects TRBV11-2 to TRBJ2-3, with TRBD2 matching over 9 bases. The CDR3 length is 18 residues. CDR1 SGHAT and CDR2 FQNNGV come from the germline V gene. The CDR3 loop is CASSLSRASGARTDKQYY. The CDR3, as DNA: TGTGCCAGCAGCCTGAGTCGGGCTAGCGGGGCCCGCACAGATAAGCAGTATTAT.

V and J are TRBV12-3 or TRBV12-4 and TRBJ2-1, with 11 nucleotides matching TRBD2. The CDR3 length is 17 residues. J gave up 2 bases and V 9 bases, and 12 bases lay outside the gene matches. CDR3 amino acids: CARSPTSSGRAYNEQFF. CDR3 DNA: TGTGCCAGGAGCCCCACCAGTAGCGGGAGGGCCTACAATGAGCAGTTCTTC.

Turning to this clonotype: A much larger clonotype is one base distant, so this may be a read error. The rearrangement joins TRBV7-8 to TRBJ1-1, with D unclear. CDR3 length: 16 residues. The germline gives CDR1 SGHVS, CDR2 FQNEAQ. Trimming stripped 3 bases from V and 3 bases from J, with 17 bases between. In DNA form, the CDR3 reads TGTGCCAGCAGCTTTTTGGGAGGGAACCTGGACACTGAAGCTTTCTTT. Protein: CASSFLGGNLDTEAFF.

With regard to this clonotype: The junction departs from germline at one end; a sequencing error may be responsible. The chain links TRBV4-1 to TRBJ1-1; no clear D gene. The CDR3 spans 15 residues. Germline V gene lookup returns CDR1 MGHRA and CDR2 YSYEKL. The CDR3 DNA reads TGCGTCAGCAGCCAAGTGGTCCGGACTAACACTGAAGCTTCCTTT. This gives the protein CVSSQVVRTNTEASF.

This clonotype was observed once. A much more abundant neighbour one base away suggests this may be a read error. The rearrangement links TRBV5-5 to TRBJ1-5; D gene ambiguous. The CDR3 length is 15 residues. From germline, CDR1 is SGHKS and CDR2 YYEKEE (reference sequence). The CDR3 coding sequence is TGTGCCAGCGGCTTCGGACCGTATAGCAATCAGCCCCAGCATTTT. This translates into CASGFGPYSNQPQHF.

The chain joins TRBV28 to TRBJ1-2; TRBD1 matches 9 bases. J was trimmed by 5 bases and V by 5 bases; bases with no gene match: 18. The germline V gene has CDR1 MDHEN and CDR2 SYDVKM. This CDR3 has 18 amino acids. CDR3 sequence: CASSVIRTGAGPLYGYTF. CDR3 coding DNA: TGTGCCAGCAGTGTAATAAGGACAGGGGCCGGCCCCCTATATGGCTACACCTTC.

As to this clonotype: This likely comes from a read error, as the CDR3 has no conserved phenylalanine or tryptophan at its end. The chain joins TRBV13 to TRBJ2-1; 13 bases agree with TRBD2. Germline V gives CDR1 PRHDT, CDR2 FYEKMQ (reference sequence). The CDR3 is 18 residues long. This chain's CDR3 is CTSGSRTSGRGTYNEQFL. CDR3 DNA: TGTACCAGCGGCTCGAGGACTAGCGGGAGAGGAACCTACAATGAGCAGTTCCTC.

As to this clonotype: A read error may account for a junction end that differs from germline. This chain joins TRBV6-6 and TRBJ2-1, with D perhaps matching TRBD2 (6 bases). In germline, CDR1 is MNHNY, CDR2 SVGAGI (reference sequence). The length of the CDR3 is 16 residues. CDR3 region: CASSYLLATRYNEQFF. The DNA for the CDR3 is TGTGCCAGCAGTTACCTCCTAGCGACTAGGTACAACGAGCAGTTCTTC.

A note on this clonotype: Here the CDR3 omits its conserved ending phenylalanine or tryptophan, so a read error is the likely source. The chain uses TRBV4-2 and TRBJ2-7; TRBD2 matches at 13 bases. V was clipped by 7 bases and J by 2 bases; unmatched bases: 5. Germline values: CDR1 LGHNA, CDR2 YNFKEQ. CDR3 length: 15 residues. The CDR3 region is CASTLGLAGAYEQYL. The CDR3 region has the DNA TGTGCCAGCACCCTTGGACTAGCGGGAGCCTACGAGCAGTACTTA.